This TCR beta chain was profiled in a study of control samples from healthy donors and cancer patients. V lost 6 bases and J lost 0, with 8 bases in between. From germline, CDR1 is MNHEY and CDR2 SVGAGI. The CDR3 loop spans 13 amino acids. Profiling relied on immunoSEQ multiplex PCR, and the TCRdb table lists in-frame clones only, not all of them. The sample includes approximately 190,000 clones. This TCR was recovered from a woman in her 30s in good health. The sequencing input was blood. V and J are TRBV6-5 and TRBJ1-1; D call uncertain. This chain's CDR3 is CASRPGLNTEAFF. CDR3 nucleotide sequence: TGTGCCAGCAGACCCGGACTGAACACTGAAGCTTTCTTT.